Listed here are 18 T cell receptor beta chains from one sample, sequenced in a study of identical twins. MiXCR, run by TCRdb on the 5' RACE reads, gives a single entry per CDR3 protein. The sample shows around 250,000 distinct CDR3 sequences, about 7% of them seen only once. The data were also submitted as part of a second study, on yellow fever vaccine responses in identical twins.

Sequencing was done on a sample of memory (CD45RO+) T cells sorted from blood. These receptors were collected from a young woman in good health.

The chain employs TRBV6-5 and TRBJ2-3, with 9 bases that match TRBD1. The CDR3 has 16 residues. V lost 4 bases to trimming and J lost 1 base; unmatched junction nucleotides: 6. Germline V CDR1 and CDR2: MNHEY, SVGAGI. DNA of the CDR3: TGTGCCAGCAGTTTACAGGGGGCGCGAGGCACAGATACGCAGTATTTT. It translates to CASSLQGARGTDTQYF.

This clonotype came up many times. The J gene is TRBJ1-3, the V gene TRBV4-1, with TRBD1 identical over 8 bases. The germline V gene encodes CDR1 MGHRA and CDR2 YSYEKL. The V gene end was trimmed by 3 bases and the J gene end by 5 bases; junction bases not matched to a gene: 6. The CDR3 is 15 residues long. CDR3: CASSHQTGVRNTIYF. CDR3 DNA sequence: TGCGCCAGCAGCCACCAGACAGGGGTTAGAAACACCATATATTTT.

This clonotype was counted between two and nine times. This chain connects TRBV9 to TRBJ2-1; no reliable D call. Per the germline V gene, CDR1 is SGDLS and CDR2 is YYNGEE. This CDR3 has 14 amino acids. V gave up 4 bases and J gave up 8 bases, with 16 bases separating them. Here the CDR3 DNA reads TGTGCCAGCAGCTTGAGACTCCTGGACCATGAGCAGTTCTTC. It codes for CASSLRLLDHEQFF.

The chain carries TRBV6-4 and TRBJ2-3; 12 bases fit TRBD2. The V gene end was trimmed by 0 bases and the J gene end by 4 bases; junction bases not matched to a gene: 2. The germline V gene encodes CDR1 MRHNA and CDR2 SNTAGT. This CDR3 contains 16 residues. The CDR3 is CASSDSGTSGPDTQYF. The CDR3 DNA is TGTGCCAGCAGTGACTCCGGGACTAGCGGGCCAGATACGCAGTATTTT.

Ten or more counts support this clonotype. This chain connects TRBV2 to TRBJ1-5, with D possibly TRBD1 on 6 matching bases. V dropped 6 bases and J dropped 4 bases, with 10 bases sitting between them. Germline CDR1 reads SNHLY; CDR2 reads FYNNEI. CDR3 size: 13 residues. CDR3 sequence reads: CASRTGTNQPQHF. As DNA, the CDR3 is TGTGCCAGCAGGACAGGCACAAATCAGCCCCAGCATTTT. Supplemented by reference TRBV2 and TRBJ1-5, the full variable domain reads EPEVTQTPSHQVTQMGQEVILRCVPISNHLYFYWYRQILGQKVEFLVSFYNNEISEKSEIFDDQFSVERPDGSNFTLKIRSTKLEDSAMYFCASRTGTNQPQHFGDGTRLSIL.

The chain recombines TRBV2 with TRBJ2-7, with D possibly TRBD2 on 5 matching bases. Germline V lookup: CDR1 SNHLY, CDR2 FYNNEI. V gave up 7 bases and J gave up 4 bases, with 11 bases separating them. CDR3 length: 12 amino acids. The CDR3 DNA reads TGTGCCAGCACCGAGCGGAATTACGAGCAGTACTTC. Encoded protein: CASTERNYEQYF.

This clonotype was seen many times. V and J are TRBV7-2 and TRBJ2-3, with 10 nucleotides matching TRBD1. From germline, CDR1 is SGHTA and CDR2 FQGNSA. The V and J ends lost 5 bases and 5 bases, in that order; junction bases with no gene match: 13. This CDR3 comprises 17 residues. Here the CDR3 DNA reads TGTGCCAGCAGCCTAAGACCCGGGACAGGGGAAGGAGATACGCAGTATTTT. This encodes CASSLRPGTGEGDTQYF.

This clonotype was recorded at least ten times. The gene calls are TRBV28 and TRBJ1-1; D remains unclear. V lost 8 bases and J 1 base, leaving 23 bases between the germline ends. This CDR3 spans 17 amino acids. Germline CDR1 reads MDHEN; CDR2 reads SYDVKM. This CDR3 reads CASYKPGRVQRNTEAFF. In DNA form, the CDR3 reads TGTGCCAGCTATAAACCGGGCCGGGTTCAGAGGAACACTGAAGCTTTCTTT.

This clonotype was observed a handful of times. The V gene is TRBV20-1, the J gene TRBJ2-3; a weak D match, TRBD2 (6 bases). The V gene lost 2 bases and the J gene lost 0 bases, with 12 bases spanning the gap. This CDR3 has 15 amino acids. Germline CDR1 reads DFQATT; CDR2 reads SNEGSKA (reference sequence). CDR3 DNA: TGCAGTGCTAGAAGGGCTAGCGTAAGCACAGATACGCAGTATTTT. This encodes CSARRASVSTDTQYF.

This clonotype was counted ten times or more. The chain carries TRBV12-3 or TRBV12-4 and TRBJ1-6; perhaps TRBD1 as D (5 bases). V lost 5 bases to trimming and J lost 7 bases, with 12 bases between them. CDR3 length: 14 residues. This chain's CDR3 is CASSTKDRNSPLHF. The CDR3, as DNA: TGTGCCAGCAGTACTAAAGACAGAAATTCACCCCTCCACTTT.

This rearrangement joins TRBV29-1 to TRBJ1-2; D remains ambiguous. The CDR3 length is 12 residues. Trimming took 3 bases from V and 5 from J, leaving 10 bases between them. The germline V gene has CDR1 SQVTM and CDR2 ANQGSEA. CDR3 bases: TGCAGCGTTGATTCTCAGGATTATGGCTACACCTTC. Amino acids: CSVDSQDYGYTF.

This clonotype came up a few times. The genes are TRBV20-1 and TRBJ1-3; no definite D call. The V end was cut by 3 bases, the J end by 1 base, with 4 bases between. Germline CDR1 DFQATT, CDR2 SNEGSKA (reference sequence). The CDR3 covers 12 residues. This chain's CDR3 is CSASQSGNTIYF. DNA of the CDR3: TGCAGTGCTAGTCAATCTGGAAACACCATATATTTT.

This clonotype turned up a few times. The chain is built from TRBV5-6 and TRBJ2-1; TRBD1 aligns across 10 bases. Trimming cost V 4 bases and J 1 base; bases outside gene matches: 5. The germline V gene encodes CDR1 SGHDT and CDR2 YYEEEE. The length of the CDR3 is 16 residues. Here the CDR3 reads CASSTRDRGSYNEQFF. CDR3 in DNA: TGTGCCAGCAGCACCCGGGACAGGGGTTCCTACAATGAGCAGTTCTTC. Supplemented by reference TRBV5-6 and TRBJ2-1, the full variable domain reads DAGVTQSPTHLIKTRGQQVTLRCSPKSGHDTVSWYQQALGQGPQFIFQYYEEEERQRGNFPDRFSGHQFPNYSSELNVNALLLGDSALYLCASSTRDRGSYNEQFFGPGTRLTVL.

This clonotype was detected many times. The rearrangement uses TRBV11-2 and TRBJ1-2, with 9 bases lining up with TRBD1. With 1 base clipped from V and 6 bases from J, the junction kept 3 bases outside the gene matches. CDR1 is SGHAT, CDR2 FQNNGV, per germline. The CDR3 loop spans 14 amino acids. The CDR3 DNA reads TGTGCCAGCAGCTTAGGCCGGGACAGGGATGGCTACACCTTC. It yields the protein CASSLGRDRDGYTF.

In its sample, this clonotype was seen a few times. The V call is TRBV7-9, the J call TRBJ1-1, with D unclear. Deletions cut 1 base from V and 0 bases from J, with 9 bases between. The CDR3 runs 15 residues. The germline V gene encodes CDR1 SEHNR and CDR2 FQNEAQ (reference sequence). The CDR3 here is CASSLDPALNTEAFF. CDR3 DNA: TGTGCCAGCAGCTTAGATCCAGCCCTGAACACTGAAGCTTTCTTT.

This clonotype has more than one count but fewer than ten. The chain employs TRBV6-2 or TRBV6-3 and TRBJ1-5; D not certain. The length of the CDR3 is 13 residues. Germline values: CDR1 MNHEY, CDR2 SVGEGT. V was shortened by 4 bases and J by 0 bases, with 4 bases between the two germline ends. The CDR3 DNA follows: TGTGCCAGCAGTTTTTATAGCAATCAGCCCCAGCATTTT. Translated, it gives CASSFYSNQPQHF.

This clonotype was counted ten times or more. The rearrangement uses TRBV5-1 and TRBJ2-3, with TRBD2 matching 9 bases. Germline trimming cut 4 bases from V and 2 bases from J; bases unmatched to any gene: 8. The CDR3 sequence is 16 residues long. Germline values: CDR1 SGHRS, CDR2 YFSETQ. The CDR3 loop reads CASSPSGEPLTDTQYF. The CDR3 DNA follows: TGCGCCAGCAGCCCTAGCGGGGAACCGCTCACAGATACGCAGTATTTT.

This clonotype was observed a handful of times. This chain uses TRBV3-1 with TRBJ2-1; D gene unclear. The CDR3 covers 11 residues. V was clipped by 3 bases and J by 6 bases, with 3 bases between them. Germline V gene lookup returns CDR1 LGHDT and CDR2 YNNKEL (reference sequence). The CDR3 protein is CASSHTNEQFF. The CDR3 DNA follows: TGTGCCAGCAGCCATACCAATGAGCAGTTCTTC.